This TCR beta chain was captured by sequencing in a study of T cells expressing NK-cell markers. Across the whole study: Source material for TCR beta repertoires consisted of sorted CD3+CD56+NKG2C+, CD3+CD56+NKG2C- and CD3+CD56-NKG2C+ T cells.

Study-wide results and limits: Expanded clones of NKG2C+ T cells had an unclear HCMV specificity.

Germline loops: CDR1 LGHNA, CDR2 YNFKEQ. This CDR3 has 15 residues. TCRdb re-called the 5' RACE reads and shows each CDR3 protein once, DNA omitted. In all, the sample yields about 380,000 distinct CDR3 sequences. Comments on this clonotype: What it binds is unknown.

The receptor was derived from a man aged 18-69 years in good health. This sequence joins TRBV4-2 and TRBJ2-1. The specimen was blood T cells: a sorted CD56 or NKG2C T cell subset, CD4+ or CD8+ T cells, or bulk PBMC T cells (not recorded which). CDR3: CASSQERGFLNEQFF.